These 25 T cell receptor beta chains were all obtained from the same sample, sequenced in a study of blood T cell repertoires in COVID-19 (TCRdb year 2020). Receptors were amplified or captured by the immunoSEQ multiplex PCR assay. Entries here come from immuneACCESS through TCRdb and include only in-frame sequences with V and J called. Some clones fail to appear in such tables; in the studies checked, an unresolved V gene covers under half of the shortfall, and the cause of the remainder is unknown. The sample records about 120,000 clones, roughly 90% of which are singletons. Together, the top ten hold 3.8% of the sample. The specimen was peripheral blood. Source of these receptors: a woman aged 55-69 years with COVID-19, enrolled during active disease.

The chain is built from TRBV6-6 and TRBJ1-1; D is possibly TRBD1 (6 bases). This CDR3 is 13 amino acids long. CDR1 and CDR2 (germline): MNHNY, SVGAGI (reference sequence). V was pared by 7 bases and J by 5 bases, with 14 bases between. The CDR3 region is CASTLGGRTEAFF. The CDR3 region has the DNA TGTGCCAGCACCCTAGGGGGAAGGACTGAAGCTTTCTTT.

This clone was detected a few times. The V call is TRBV11-3, the J call TRBJ2-2; 8 bases align to TRBD1. This CDR3 contains 15 residues. V dropped 5 bases and J dropped 3; count of bases not matched to a gene: 5. The germline CDR1 and CDR2 sequences are SGHNT and YENEEA. This CDR3 is CASSPLTGDTGELFF. The CDR3, as DNA: TGTGCCAGCAGCCCACTGACAGGGGACACCGGGGAGCTGTTTTTT.

The V call is TRBV7-2, the J call TRBJ2-4; no reliable D call. V was pared by 6 bases and J by 0 bases, with 12 bases between. This CDR3 region has 15 residues. In germline, CDR1 is SGHTA, CDR2 FQGNSA. The CDR3 bases are TGTGCCAGCAGGTCAGCAAGACTAGCCAAAAACATTCAGTACTTC. Amino acid sequence: CASRSARLAKNIQYF.

The chain uses TRBV18 and TRBJ2-5; D is perhaps TRBD1 (6 bases). CDR3 length equals 13 residues. The V end lost 5 bases, the J end lost 2 bases, and 9 bases lay between the germline ends. The V gene's germline CDR1 is KGHSH and CDR2 LQKENI. CDR3 in amino acids: CASSSGQQETQYF. CDR3 bases: TGTGCCAGCTCATCCGGACAGCAAGAGACCCAGTACTTC.

This clone occurred once. The chain is built from TRBV18 and TRBJ1-2, with D unclear. The germline gives CDR1 KGHSH, CDR2 LQKENI. This CDR3 is built from 16 residues. V lost 3 bases and J lost 0, with 14 bases in between. The CDR3 is CASSPGVPGANYGYTF. DNA for the CDR3: TGTGCCAGCTCACCCGGGGTTCCTGGGGCTAACTATGGCTACACCTTC.

This clone was counted a single time. The gene calls are TRBV6-5 and TRBJ2-3; 9 bases are shared with TRBD2. There are 14 residues in the CDR3. V was clipped by 6 bases and J by 2 bases; unmatched bases: 3. Germline V CDR1 and CDR2: MNHEY, SVGAGI. CDR3 sequence reads: CASRSSGDTDTQYF. The CDR3 DNA is TGTGCCAGCAGATCTAGCGGGGACACAGATACGCAGTATTTT.

This chain connects TRBV18 to TRBJ1-4; the match to TRBD1 covers 7 bases. Germline trimming cut 6 bases from V and 3 bases from J; bases unmatched to any gene: 7. The CDR3 spans 15 residues. Per the germline V gene, CDR1 is KGHSH and CDR2 is LQKENI. CDR3 amino acids: CASSLHQGANEKLFF. The CDR3 DNA reads as TGTGCCAGCTCCCTCCATCAGGGGGCTAATGAAAAACTGTTTTTT.

This clone occurred a few times. This CDR3 is also generated by other DNA sequences in the sample. V usage is TRBV5-1 and J usage is TRBJ1-5; unclear D gene. The CDR3 length is 13 residues. V lost 0 bases and J 2 bases, leaving 3 bases between the germline ends. Germline CDR1 is SGHRS and CDR2 is YFSETQ. CDR3 DNA: TGCGCCAGCAGCTTGGCCGGCAATCAGCCCCAGCATTTT. Its translation is CASSLAGNQPQHF. Complete variable domain (other parts from reference TRBV5-1 and TRBJ1-5): KAGVTQTPRYLIKTRGQQVTLSCSPISGHRSVSWYQQTPGQGLQFLFEYFSETQRNKGNFPGRFSGRQFSNSRSEMNVSTLELGDSALYLCASSLAGNQPQHFGDGTRLSIL.

The rearrangement joins TRBV9 to TRBJ1-2; TRBD1 matches 9 bases. V trimming: 3 bases; J trimming: 3 bases; junction bases outside the gene matches: 6. This CDR3 is 15 amino acids long. Germline lookup yields CDR1 SGDLS and CDR2 YYNGEE. DNA of the CDR3: TGTGCCAGCAGCGGCCGGGACAGGGACTACTATGGCTACACCTTC. It translates to CASSGRDRDYYGYTF.

The chain carries TRBV19 and TRBJ1-4, with 7 bases that match TRBD1. Germline V gene data show CDR1 as LNHDA and CDR2 as SQIVND (reference sequence). J lost 5 bases, V lost 3 bases, and 6 bases had no gene match. The CDR3 is 15 amino acids. CDR3 in DNA: TGTGCCAGTAGTATCAGTAGGGGACAGAATGAAAAACTGTTTTTT. Translating it yields CASSISRGQNEKLFF.

The chain employs TRBV2 and TRBJ2-2; 13 bases line up with TRBD2. CDR1 and CDR2 from the germline V gene are SNHLY and FYNNEI. The ends lost 6 bases at V and 7 bases at J; junction bases unmatched: 5. This CDR3 has 15 amino acids. The CDR3 region is CASRRLAGGFGELFF. The DNA of the CDR3 is TGTGCCAGCAGGCGACTAGCGGGGGGTTTCGGGGAGCTGTTTTTT.

The rearrangement links TRBV12-2 to TRBJ1-1; TRBD1 is taken as the D call from the table, unchecked against the DNA. TRBV12-2 has pseudogene status. The CDR3 spans 16 residues. The chain's CDR3 is CASRLGNTGPNTEAFF. The CDR3 DNA follows: TGTGCAAGTCGCTTAGGGAATACAGGGCCGAACACTGAAGCTTTCTTT.

V and J are TRBV5-1 and TRBJ2-5; maybe TRBD1 (6 bases). The ends were cut back, 6 bases at V and 0 bases at J, with 15 bases in the middle. CDR1 SGHRS and CDR2 YFSETQ come from the germline V gene. The CDR3 totals 15 residues. CDR3 in DNA: TGCGCCAGCACCCTGGGTGGGGGCAACCAAGAGACCCAGTACTTC. The encoded protein is CASTLGGGNQETQYF.

The sample holds one count of this clone. This chain links TRBV2 with TRBJ1-2, with TRBD1 matching 7 bases. The length of the CDR3 is 14 residues. Germline V gene lookup returns CDR1 SNHLY and CDR2 FYNNEI. V was clipped by 2 bases and J by 4 bases; unmatched bases: 4. The DNA for the CDR3 is TGTGCCAGCAGTGAACCCCGACAGGGCTATGGCTACACCTTC. Its protein is CASSEPRQGYGYTF.

The chain combines TRBV9 with TRBJ2-5; 7 bases are shared with TRBD2. Germline CDR1 SGDLS, CDR2 YYNGEE. The CDR3 consists of 17 residues. V lost 0 bases to trimming and J lost 1 base; unmatched junction nucleotides: 9. CDR3 amino acids: CASSVGMATGGQETQYF. In nucleotides, the CDR3 is TGTGCCAGCAGCGTAGGAATGGCGACGGGGGGCCAAGAGACCCAGTACTTC.

The V gene is TRBV29-1, the J gene TRBJ2-3, with 10 bases fitting TRBD1. CDR3 length: 14 residues. Germline V gene data show CDR1 as SQVTM and CDR2 as ANQGSEA. Losses at the gene ends were 3 bases for V and 2 bases for J; bases not matched to a gene: 2. The DNA for the CDR3 is TGCAGCGTTGACGGACAGGGGGTCACAGATACGCAGTATTTT. Translation gives CSVDGQGVTDTQYF.

CDR3 residues: CASSIGGTNTEAFF. CDR3 in DNA: TGCGCCAGCAGCATCGGGGGGACAAACACTGAAGCTTTCTTT. J is TRBJ1-1 and V is TRBV4-1, with D perhaps matching TRBD1 (6 bases). V gave up 5 bases and J gave up 2 bases, with 12 bases separating them. This CDR3 is built from 14 residues. Germline V gene data show CDR1 as MGHRA and CDR2 as YSYEKL.

The chain uses TRBV30 and TRBJ1-1, with D hard to call. V was pared by 5 bases and J by 2 bases, with 12 bases between. Germline CDR1 and CDR2: GTSNPN and SVGIG (reference sequence). The CDR3 is 13 amino acids. This CDR3 is CAWGIDSNTEAFF. Written as DNA, the CDR3 is TGTGCCTGGGGTATCGACTCAAACACTGAAGCTTTCTTT.

The V call is TRBV6-5, the J call TRBJ1-5; no firm D call. Trimming took 8 bases from V and 0 from J, leaving 11 bases between them. The CDR3 has 14 residues. The germline V gene encodes CDR1 MNHEY and CDR2 SVGAGI. This CDR3 reads CASERANSNQPQHF. The CDR3 nucleotides are TGTGCCAGCGAGCGGGCTAATAGCAATCAGCCCCAGCATTTT.

The genes are TRBV27 and TRBJ2-7; 9 bases match TRBD1. Germline V gene lookup returns CDR1 MNHEY and CDR2 SMNVEV (reference sequence). V trimming: 8 bases; J trimming: 6 bases; junction bases outside the gene matches: 2. This CDR3 is 11 amino acids long. CDR3 sequence (DNA): TGTGCCAGCGGGACAGGGAGCGAGCAGTACTTC. This sequence encodes CASGTGSEQYF.

This clone has just one count. V is TRBV7-8 and J is TRBJ1-3; D is unresolved. Germline V gives CDR1 SGHVS, CDR2 FQNEAQ. The CDR3 covers 16 residues. Trimming left V 1 base short and J 0 bases short, with 10 bases between. The CDR3 nucleotides read TGTGCCAGCAGCTTAGGAACTGCCTCCTCTGGAAACACCATATATTTT. It translates to CASSLGTASSGNTIYF. Full variable domain (rest looked up from reference TRBV7-8 and TRBJ1-3): GAGVSQSPRYKVAKRGQDVALRCDPISGHVSLFWYQQALGQGPEFLTYFQNEAQLDKSGLPSDRFFAERPEGSVSTLKIQRTQQEDSAVYLCASSLGTASSGNTIYFGEGSWLTVV.

The V gene is TRBV11-2, the J gene TRBJ2-2; a possible D gene is TRBD1 (6 bases). Germline CDR1 is SGHAT and CDR2 is FQNNGV. The CDR3 covers 15 residues. The V end was cut by 2 bases, the J end by 6 bases, with 13 bases between. Here the CDR3 reads CASSLSQGRAGELFF. The DNA of the CDR3 is TGTGCCAGCAGCTTATCCCAGGGGCGGGCCGGGGAGCTGTTTTTT.

The chain has TRBV19 and TRBJ2-1; weak D call: TRBD2 (6 bases). Germline-derived CDR1 and CDR2 are LNHDA and SQIVND (reference sequence). CDR3 size: 13 residues. V shed 10 bases and J shed 5 bases, with 15 bases lying between them. In DNA, the CDR3 is TGTGCCATCAGTCGGGGCGGGAACAATGAGCAGTTCTTC. Translation gives CAISRGGNNEQFF.

The V and J genes are TRBV7-2 and TRBJ2-1; 8 bases agree with TRBD1. The V segment lost 5 bases and the J segment 8 bases; nucleotides outside the gene matches: 5. The germline CDR1 and CDR2 sequences are SGHTA and FQGNSA. The CDR3 has 13 residues. CDR3 in amino acids: CASSPGQGYEQFF. As DNA, the CDR3 is TGTGCCAGCAGCCCCGGACAGGGATATGAGCAGTTCTTC.

This chain connects TRBV21-1 to TRBJ1-4; the D call TRBD1 from the table was never checked on the DNA. TRBV21-1 is assigned pseudogene status. This CDR3 is 12 amino acids long. CDR3 nucleotides: TGTGCCAGCAGCAAAGTGGACAGGGCACTGTTTTTT. Its translation: CASSKVDRALFF.